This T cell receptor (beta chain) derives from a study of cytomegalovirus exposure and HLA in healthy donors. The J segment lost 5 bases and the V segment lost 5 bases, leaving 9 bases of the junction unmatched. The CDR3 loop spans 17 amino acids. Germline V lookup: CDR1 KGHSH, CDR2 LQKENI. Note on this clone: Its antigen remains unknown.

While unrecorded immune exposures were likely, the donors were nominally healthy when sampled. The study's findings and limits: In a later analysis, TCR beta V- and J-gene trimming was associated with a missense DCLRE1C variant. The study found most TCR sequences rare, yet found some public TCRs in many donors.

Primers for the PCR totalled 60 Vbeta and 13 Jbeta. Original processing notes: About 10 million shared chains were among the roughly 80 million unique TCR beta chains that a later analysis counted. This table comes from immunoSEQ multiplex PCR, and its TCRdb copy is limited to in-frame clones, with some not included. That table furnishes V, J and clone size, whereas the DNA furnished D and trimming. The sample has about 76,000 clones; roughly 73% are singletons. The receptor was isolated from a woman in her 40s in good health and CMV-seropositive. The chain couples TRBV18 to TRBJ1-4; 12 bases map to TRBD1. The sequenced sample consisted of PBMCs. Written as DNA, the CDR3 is TGTGCCAGCTCATTCCGGGACAGGGGGCGATTGAATGAAAAACTGTTTTTT. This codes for CASSFRDRGRLNEKLFF.